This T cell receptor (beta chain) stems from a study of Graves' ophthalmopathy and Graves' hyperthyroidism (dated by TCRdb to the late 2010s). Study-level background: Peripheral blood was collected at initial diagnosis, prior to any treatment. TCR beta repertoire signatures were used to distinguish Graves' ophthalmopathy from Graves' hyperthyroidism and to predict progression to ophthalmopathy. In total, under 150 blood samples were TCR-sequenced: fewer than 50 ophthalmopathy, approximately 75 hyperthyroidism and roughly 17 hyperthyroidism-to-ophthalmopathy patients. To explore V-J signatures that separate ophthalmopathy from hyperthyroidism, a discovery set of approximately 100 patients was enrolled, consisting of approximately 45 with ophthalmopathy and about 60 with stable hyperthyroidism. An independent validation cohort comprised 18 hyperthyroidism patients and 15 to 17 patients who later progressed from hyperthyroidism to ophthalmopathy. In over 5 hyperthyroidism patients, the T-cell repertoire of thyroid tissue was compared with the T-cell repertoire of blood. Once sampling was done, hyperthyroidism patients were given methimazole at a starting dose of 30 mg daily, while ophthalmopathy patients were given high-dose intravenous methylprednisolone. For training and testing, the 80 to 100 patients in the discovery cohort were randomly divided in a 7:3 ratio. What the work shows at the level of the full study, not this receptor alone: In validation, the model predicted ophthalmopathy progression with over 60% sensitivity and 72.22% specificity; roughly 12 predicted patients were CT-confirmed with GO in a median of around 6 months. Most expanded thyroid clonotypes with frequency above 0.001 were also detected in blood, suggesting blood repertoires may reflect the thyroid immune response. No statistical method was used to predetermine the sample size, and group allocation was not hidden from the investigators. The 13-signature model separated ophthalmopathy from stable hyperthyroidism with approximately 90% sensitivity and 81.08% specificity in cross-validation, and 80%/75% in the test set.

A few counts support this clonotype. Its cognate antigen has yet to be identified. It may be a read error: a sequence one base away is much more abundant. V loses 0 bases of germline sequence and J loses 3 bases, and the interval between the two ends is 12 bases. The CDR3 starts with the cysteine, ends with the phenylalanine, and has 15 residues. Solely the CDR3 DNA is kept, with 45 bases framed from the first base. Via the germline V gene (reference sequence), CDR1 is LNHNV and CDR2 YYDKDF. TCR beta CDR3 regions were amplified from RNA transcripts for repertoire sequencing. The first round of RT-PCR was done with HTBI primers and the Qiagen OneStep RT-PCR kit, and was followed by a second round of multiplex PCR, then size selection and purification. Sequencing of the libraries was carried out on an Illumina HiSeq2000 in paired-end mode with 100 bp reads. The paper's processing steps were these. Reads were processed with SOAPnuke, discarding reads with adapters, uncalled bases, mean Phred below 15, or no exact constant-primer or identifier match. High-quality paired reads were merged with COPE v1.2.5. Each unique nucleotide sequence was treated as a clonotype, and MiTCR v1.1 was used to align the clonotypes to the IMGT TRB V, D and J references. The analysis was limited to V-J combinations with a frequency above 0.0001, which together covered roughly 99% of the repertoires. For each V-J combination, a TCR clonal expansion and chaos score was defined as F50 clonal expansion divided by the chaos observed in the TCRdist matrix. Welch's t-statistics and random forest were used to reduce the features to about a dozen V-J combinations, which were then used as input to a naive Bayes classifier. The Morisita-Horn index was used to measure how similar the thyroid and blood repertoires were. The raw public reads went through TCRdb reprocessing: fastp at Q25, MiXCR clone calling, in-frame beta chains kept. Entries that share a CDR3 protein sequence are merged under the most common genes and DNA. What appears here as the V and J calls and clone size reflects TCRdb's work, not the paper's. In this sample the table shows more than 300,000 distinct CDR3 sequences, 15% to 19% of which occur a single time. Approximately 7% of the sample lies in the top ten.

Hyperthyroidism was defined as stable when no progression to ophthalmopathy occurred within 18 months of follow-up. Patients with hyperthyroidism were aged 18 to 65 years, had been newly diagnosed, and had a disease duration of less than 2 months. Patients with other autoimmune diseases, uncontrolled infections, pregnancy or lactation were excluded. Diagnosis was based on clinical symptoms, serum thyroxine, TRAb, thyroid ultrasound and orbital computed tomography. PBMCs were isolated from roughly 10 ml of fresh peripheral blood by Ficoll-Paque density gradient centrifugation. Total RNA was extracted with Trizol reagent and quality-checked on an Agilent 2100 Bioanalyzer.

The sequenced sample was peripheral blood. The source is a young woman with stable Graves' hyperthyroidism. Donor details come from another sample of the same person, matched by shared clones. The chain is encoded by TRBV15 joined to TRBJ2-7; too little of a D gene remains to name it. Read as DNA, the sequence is TGTGCCACCAGCAGAGAAAGAGTGCGAAGCTACGAGCAGTACTTC. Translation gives CATSRERVRSYEQYF.